A selection of T cell receptor beta chains follows, all from one sample in a study of cytomegalovirus exposure and HLA in healthy donors. Assay used: immunoSEQ multiplex PCR; TCRdb lists only in-frame clones, some missing. The data hold 150,000 to 200,000 clones, with roughly nine tenths observed a single time. Sequenced material: PBMCs. These receptors were taken from a woman between 18 and 30 years old in good health and CMV-seropositive. The CDR3 runs from the conserved cysteine through the conserved F or W. The order of the fields is D gene, V gene, clone size, J gene, CDR3 DNA, CDR3 protein. A D gene is named only where the DNA matches it firmly. Clone size is stated in some rows and not others, as once, few, many or a class when expanded.

TRBD2,TRBV28,-,TRBJ2-3,TGTGCCAGCAGTCACGGGACTAGCGGAGATACGCAGTATTTT,CASSHGTSGDTQYF
-,TRBV7-8,once,TRBJ2-7,TGTGCCAGCAGCTTTCTTGGGGCCACCTACGAGCAGTACTTC,CASSFLGATYEQYF
TRBD2,TRBV5-8,-,TRBJ2-3,TGTGCCAGCAGCTTCGATTATAGGACTAGCGGCACAGATACGCAGTATTTT,CASSFDYRTSGTDTQYF
TRBD2,TRBV5-1,-,TRBJ2-1,TGCGCCAGCAGCTTGGAACGCGGGGGGAAGGACAATGAGCAGTTCTTC,CASSLERGGKDNEQFF
-,TRBV27,-,TRBJ1-1,TGTGCCAGCAGTACCGACAGCTCCATGAACACTGAAGCTTTCTTT,CASSTDSSMNTEAFF
-,TRBV11-3,-,TRBJ2-1,TGTGCCAGCAGCCCGGGAGATGCCTACAATGAGCAGTTCTTC,CASSPGDAYNEQFF
TRBD2,TRBV9,-,TRBJ2-3,TGTGCCAGCAGCTATTCGGCGGGGGGGCATGATACGCAGTATTTT,CASSYSAGGHDTQYF
TRBD1,TRBV6-5,-,TRBJ1-1,TGTGCCAGCAGATTACCGGGACAGGGGACTGAAGCTTTCTTT,CASRLPGQGTEAFF
TRBD2,TRBV7-2,-,TRBJ2-3,TGTGCCAGCAGCTTTAGCCCGGGGGGGGATACGCAGTATTTT,CASSFSPGGDTQYF
-,TRBV19,-,TRBJ2-7,TGTGCCAGTGGACCCACCGGGACCCAGGGAGGATTAACCTACGAGCAGTACTTC,CASGPTGTQGGLTYEQYF
TRBD2,TRBV6-1,-,TRBJ2-4,TGTGCCAGCAGTGTAGCGGGGGCAGCCAAAAACATTCAGTACTTC,CASSVAGAAKNIQYF
TRBD1,TRBV28,once,TRBJ1-2,TGTGCCAGCGGGCAGGGGGTTTTATATGGCTACACCTTC,CASGQGVLYGYTF
-,TRBV7-9,-,TRBJ2-2,TGTGCCAGCAGCTCCCCGACAGGGAACACCGGGGAGCTGTTTTTT,CASSSPTGNTGELFF
-,TRBV7-9,-,TRBJ2-3,TGTGCCAGCAGCTTAGTGACGGGTACGGAAGATACGCAGTATTTT,CASSLVTGTEDTQYF
-,TRBV6-1,-,TRBJ2-3,TGTGCCAGCAGTGAGTCGGGGGGCGCAGATACGCAGTATTTT,CASSESGGADTQYF
-,TRBV27,once,TRBJ1-1,TGTGCCAGCAGAGTCGGGGGTTCGGCTAGTGGGGCTTTCTTT,CASRVGGSASGAFF
TRBD1,TRBV10-3,once,TRBJ2-5,TGTGCCATCAGCGCTGGGACAGGGGGCCTTGAGACCCAGTACTTC,CAISAGTGGLETQYF
TRBD1,TRBV11-2,-,TRBJ1-4,TGTGCCAGCAGCCCCCGGGGACAGGGGGCTGGAAAACTGTTTTTT,CASSPRGQGAGKLFF
-,TRBV5-4,-,TRBJ1-1,TGTGCCAGCAGCTTCCGGGGGTCCGCTGAAGCTTTCTTT,CASSFRGSAEAFF
-,TRBV6-6,-,TRBJ2-7,TGTGCCAGCAGTTACATAGGGGAAGAGCAGTACTTC,CASSYIGEEQYF
TRBD1,TRBV19,-,TRBJ2-7,TGTGCCAGTAGTATCACTGGGACAGGGGGCGAGCAGTACTTC,CASSITGTGGEQYF
-,TRBV4-2,-,TRBJ2-5,TGTGCCAGCAGCCCGGGAGAGACCCAGTACTTC,CASSPGETQYF
-,TRBV7-6,-,TRBJ1-1,TGTGCCAGCAGCTTAGCAGCAGGCACTGAAGCTTTCTTT,CASSLAAGTEAFF
-,TRBV6-5,-,TRBJ2-5,TGTGCCAGCAGTTACGGGGGACTTGGGACTACCCAGTACTTC,CASSYGGLGTTQYF